This TCR beta chain was recorded in a study of blood T cell repertoires in COVID-19. Across the whole study: The origin of the acute and convalescent COVID-19 samples was the United States, Italy and Spain. The analysed material was cDNA or gDNA that came from T cells, B-cell-depleted T cells, or PBMCs.

How the authors handled the data: Amplification with reference gene primers provided the estimates of nucleated cell counts. Clones were sequenced by immunoSEQ multiplex PCR, and TCRdb holds only the in-frame ones, with some missing. D and trimming were read from the DNA, whereas the V and J calls and clone size are those reported in that table. The sample yields approximately 67,000 clones, around 86% seen once. Germline CDR1 reads MNHEY; CDR2 reads SVGEGT. Trimming removed 6 bases from V and 9 bases from J, with 20 bases in between. CDR3 size: 14 residues. The TCR originated in a man aged 45-60 years with active COVID-19. Material: peripheral blood. The gene calls are TRBV6-2 or TRBV6-3 and TRBJ2-5; D may be TRBD2 (6 bases). CDR3 bases: TGTGCCAGCAGCAACCTCGGGAGTCAAGGGCCCCAGTACTTC. It codes for CASSNLGSQGPQYF.